The rows below give T cell receptor beta chains drawn from one sample of a study of T cell changes during pregnancy in multiple sclerosis. The data were produced by immunoSEQ multiplex PCR, yet TCRdb's version contains in-frame clones alone and is incomplete. Of tens of thousands of clones listed, 92% were seen once; the top ten hold approximately 0.18%. The sample in question was CD4+ T cells from peripheral blood mononuclear cells, obtained in the second trimester of pregnancy. All receptors derive from a female donor with multiple sclerosis, enrolled in a pregnancy study. The CDR3 runs from the conserved cysteine through the conserved F or W. Fields, in order: V gene, D gene, clone size, J gene, CDR3 DNA, CDR3 protein. A D gene is named only where the DNA matches it firmly. Size tells how often a clone was seen (once, few, many) or the class of an expanded clone, and some rows leave it out.

>TRBV4-2|.|.|TRBJ1-1
TGTGCCAGCAGGGCCAGGGAAGGAACTGAAGCTTTCTTT
CASRAREGTEAFF
>TRBV19|.|.|TRBJ1-4
TGTGCCAGTAGAATCAGCCATCGGGATGAAAAACTGTTTTTT
CASRISHRDEKLFF
>TRBV29-1|.|.|TRBJ2-4
TGCAGCGTTGAAGATCGGGGCAGGGGAGCCAAAAACATTCAGTACTTC
CSVEDRGRGAKNIQYF
>TRBV2|.|.|TRBJ2-3
TGTGCCAGCAGCCCTCGGCGGGACAGTACAGATACGCAGTATTTT
CASSPRRDSTDTQYF
>TRBV5-1|.|.|TRBJ2-2
TGCGCCAGCAGCTTGAGGGGGGGCCACGGGGAGCTGTTTTTT
CASSLRGGHGELFF
>TRBV6-4|.|once|TRBJ1-2
TGTGCCAGCAGTGACTCCCCGGTGAAACAGTATGGCTACACCTTC
CASSDSPVKQYGYTF
>TRBV5-4|TRBD2|.|TRBJ2-3
TGTGCCAGCGCCCCCACTAGCGACCGCACAGATACGCAGTATTTT
CASAPTSDRTDTQYF
>TRBV7-2|TRBD1|.|TRBJ1-1
TGTGCCAGCAGCTTAGAACAGGGGGCGGACACTGAAGCTTTCTTT
CASSLEQGADTEAFF
>TRBV7-7|.|.|TRBJ2-3
TGTGCCAGCAGCTTATCGGGGAGGTACACAGATACGCAGTATTTT
CASSLSGRYTDTQYF
>TRBV19|.|.|TRBJ1-5
TGTGCCAGTACCCTCAACCCGGGGTTTCGGGGGACCCAGCATTTT
CASTLNPGFRGTQHF
>TRBV15|.|.|TRBJ2-7
TGTGCCACCAGCAGAGACGGGACACCCTCCTACGAGCAGTACTTC
CATSRDGTPSYEQYF
>TRBV5-8|.|few|TRBJ1-1
TGTGCCAGCAGCTTGGGTTGGCGGGACCTCGCTTTCTTT
CASSLGWRDLAFF
>TRBV30|TRBD2|.|TRBJ2-2
TGTGCCTGGAGTGCCCGGCTAGCGGGAGGTCCCGGGGAGCTGTTTTTT
CAWSARLAGGPGELFF
>TRBV9|.|.|TRBJ1-3
TGTGCCAGCAGCGCGCCGACAGACTCTGGAAACACCATATATTTT
CASSAPTDSGNTIYF
>TRBV19|.|.|TRBJ1-3
TGTGCCAGTTCAGACACCTCTGGAAACACCATATATTTT
CASSDTSGNTIYF
>TRBV7-9|TRBD1|few|TRBJ1-2
TGTGCCAGCAGCCCCCCCACAGGGGGCTATGGCTACACCTTC
CASSPPTGGYGYTF
>TRBV6-1|TRBD1|.|TRBJ1-1
TGTGCCAGCAGGAATACAGGGGCCGGGAACACTGAAGCTTTCTTT
CASRNTGAGNTEAFF
>TRBV7-8|.|.|TRBJ1-5
TGTGCCAGCAGCTTAAGCCTTAAAGGGGGAAATAGCAATCAGCCCCAGCATTTT
CASSLSLKGGNSNQPQHF
>TRBV30|TRBD2|.|TRBJ2-1
TGTGCCTGGGCCCCGGGACTAGCAAATGAGCAGTTCTTC
CAWAPGLANEQFF
>TRBV7-8|TRBD2|.|TRBJ2-7
TGTGCCAGCAGCTTGAGGGTCGGGCTAGCGGGAGGTTCCTACGAGCAGTACTTC
CASSLRVGLAGGSYEQYF
>TRBV11-2|TRBD1|.|TRBJ2-1
TGTGCCAGCAGCTTAGATCGGACAGGGGGAGGAAATGAGCAGTTCTTC
CASSLDRTGGGNEQFF
>TRBV5-1|TRBD1|once|TRBJ2-1
TGCGCCAGCAGCTTGGCCACAGGGGGCGGGTTCTACAATGAGCAGTTCTTC
CASSLATGGGFYNEQFF
>TRBV9|TRBD1|.|TRBJ1-6
TGTGCCAGCAGCGTAGTGGACAGGGCAGGGACGTCACCCCTCCACTTT
CASSVVDRAGTSPLHF
>TRBV27|.|.|TRBJ2-7
TGTGCCAGCTTTGGGGACTCAGCCTACGAGCAGTACTTC
CASFGDSAYEQYF
>TRBV2|TRBD2|.|TRBJ2-1
TGTGCCAGCAGTGGCTTACCTAGCGGCGTTGGAAATGAGCAGTTCTTC
CASSGLPSGVGNEQFF
>TRBV9|.|.|TRBJ2-1
TGTGCCAGCAGCGTAGATGGGAGGAAATACAATGAGCAGTTCTTC
CASSVDGRKYNEQFF
>TRBV19|TRBD1|.|TRBJ1-5
TGTGCCAGTAGTGTCGACAGGGGTGGACAGCCCCAGCATTTT
CASSVDRGGQPQHF
>TRBV2|TRBD1|.|TRBJ2-2
TGTGCCAGCAATGCCAGGGACAGGGGGGAGCTGTTTTTT
CASNARDRGELFF
>TRBV6-1|TRBD1|.|TRBJ2-7
TGTGCCAGCCAGGTGGAGACAGGGGGATCCTACGAGCAGTACTTC
CASQVETGGSYEQYF
>TRBV10-3|TRBD1|.|TRBJ1-1
TGTGCCATCAACGACCGGGACAGGGGCTTTCACACTGAAGCTTTCTTT
CAINDRDRGFHTEAFF
>TRBV5-1|TRBD1|.|TRBJ1-1
TGCGCCAGCAGCGCCGGACAGGGAGGAGGCACTGAAGCTTTCTTT
CASSAGQGGGTEAFF
>TRBV6-5|.|.|TRBJ1-6
TGTGCCAGCGGCCCCCGGGTCTCCTATAATTCACCCCTCCACTTT
CASGPRVSYNSPLHF
>TRBV6-6|.|.|TRBJ2-7
TGTGCCAGCAACCCGACAGGCGGTCTCGAGCAGTACTTC
CASNPTGGLEQYF
>TRBV10-3|TRBD2|.|TRBJ2-1
TGTGCCATCAGTGATCCTAGCGGCCAAAACAATGAGCAGTTCTTC
CAISDPSGQNNEQFF
>TRBV5-1|.|.|TRBJ2-1
TGCGCCAGCAGCTCAGGACAGTACCCCAATGAGCAGTTCTTC
CASSSGQYPNEQFF
>TRBV5-6|.|once|TRBJ1-2
TGTGCCAGCAGCTTGGTAGAGGGCAATAACTATGGCTACACCTTC
CASSLVEGNNYGYTF
>TRBV19|TRBD1|.|TRBJ1-1
TGTGCCAGTAGTACCAGTTGGACAGGGTCCATGAACACTGAAGCTTTCTTT
CASSTSWTGSMNTEAFF
>TRBV5-1|.|.|TRBJ1-1
TGCGCCAGCAGCTTGCAACAGGGAACTGAAGCTTTCTTT
CASSLQQGTEAFF
>TRBV7-2|TRBD1|.|TRBJ1-4
TGTGCCAGCAGCCGGGACAGGGCAACTAATGAAAAACTGTTTTTT
CASSRDRATNEKLFF
>TRBV30|TRBD2|.|TRBJ2-3
TGTGCCTTCAGCGGGAGGGCCTCAGATACGCAGTATTTT
CAFSGRASDTQYF
>TRBV5-1|.|once|TRBJ1-1
TGCGCCAGCAGCTTGGGTCTTAACAGGGTTGCTGAAGCTTTCTTT
CASSLGLNRVAEAFF
>TRBV19|.|.|TRBJ2-2
TGTGCCTCCGGGGGGCGCGGCACCGGGGAGCTGTTTTTT
CASGGRGTGELFF
>TRBV6-6|TRBD2|.|TRBJ2-1
TGTGCCAGCAGTTCCCTAGCGGGGGGCCACAATGAGCAGTTCTTC
CASSSLAGGHNEQFF
>TRBV5-5|.|.|TRBJ1-1
TGTGCCAGCAGCTTGTATCGAGAGGGAATGAACACTGAAGCTTTCTTT
CASSLYREGMNTEAFF
>TRBV7-2|TRBD1|.|TRBJ1-2
TGTGCCAGCAGCTTCCAGGGGGCGCGGTATGGCTACACCTTC
CASSFQGARYGYTF
>TRBV5-1|TRBD2|.|TRBJ2-1
TGCGCCAGTTCTAGCGGGGGGTCCATCTCCTACAATGAGCAGTTCTTC
CASSSGGSISYNEQFF
>TRBV5-6|.|once|TRBJ2-2
TGTGCCAGCAGCCTGACATCGAACACCGGGGAGCTGTTTTTT
CASSLTSNTGELFF
>TRBV7-8|.|.|TRBJ2-7
TGTGCCAGCAGCTTAGAAGTGCAGGACAACGAGCAGTACTTC
CASSLEVQDNEQYF
>TRBV6-5|TRBD1|.|TRBJ1-2
TGTGCCAGTCGACAGGGGGACTATGGCTACACCTTC
CASRQGDYGYTF
>TRBV6-1|.|.|TRBJ2-1
TGTGCCAGCACTAGAACCCAGGGGTCCCTTGGCGAGCAGTTCTTC
CASTRTQGSLGEQFF
>TRBV5-5|.|.|TRBJ2-5
TGTGCCAGCAGCTTGGAGGGGACTTCTCAAGAGACCCAGTACTTC
CASSLEGTSQETQYF
>TRBV6-5|.|.|TRBJ1-5
TGTGCCAGCAGTTACTCGCCCAGGGGACATCAGCCCCAGCATTTT
CASSYSPRGHQPQHF
>TRBV7-2|TRBD2|.|TRBJ2-1
TGTGCCAGCAGCCTTAGCGGGAGTTCCTACAATGAGCAGTTCTTC
CASSLSGSSYNEQFF
>TRBV11-2|TRBD1|.|TRBJ1-6
TGTGCCAGCAGCGTTGGACAGGGAACAAGGGCCCTCCACTTT
CASSVGQGTRALHF